This T cell receptor (beta chain) was retrieved from a study of PD-L1 blockade in urothelial cancer. Study information: The number of prior chemotherapy regimens per patient was 0 to 3. Blood samples had a median of approximately 150,000 T cells.

Time point in this sample: pretreatment peripheral blood. It was locally advanced or metastatic urothelial carcinoma that patients had. There are 17 residues in the CDR3. Germline V CDR1 and CDR2: SGHAT, FQNNGV. V dropped 2 bases and J dropped 0 bases, with 13 bases sitting between them. Every PCR got spiked synthetic TCR analog templates. TCRdb keeps only in-frame clones here, not all; method: immunoSEQ multiplex PCR. The table lists some 57,000 clones, 75% to 90% of them singletons. The clonotype was recovered from a man aged 50-59 years with urothelial cancer. The source material was PBMCs, sampled around atezolizumab (anti-PD-L1) treatment. The chain employs TRBV11-2 and TRBJ1-4; D perhaps matches TRBD1 (5 bases). The CDR3 spells CASSLILKGTTNEKLFF. CDR3 in DNA: TGTGCCAGCAGCTTAATCCTTAAGGGGACAACTAATGAAAAACTGTTTTTT.